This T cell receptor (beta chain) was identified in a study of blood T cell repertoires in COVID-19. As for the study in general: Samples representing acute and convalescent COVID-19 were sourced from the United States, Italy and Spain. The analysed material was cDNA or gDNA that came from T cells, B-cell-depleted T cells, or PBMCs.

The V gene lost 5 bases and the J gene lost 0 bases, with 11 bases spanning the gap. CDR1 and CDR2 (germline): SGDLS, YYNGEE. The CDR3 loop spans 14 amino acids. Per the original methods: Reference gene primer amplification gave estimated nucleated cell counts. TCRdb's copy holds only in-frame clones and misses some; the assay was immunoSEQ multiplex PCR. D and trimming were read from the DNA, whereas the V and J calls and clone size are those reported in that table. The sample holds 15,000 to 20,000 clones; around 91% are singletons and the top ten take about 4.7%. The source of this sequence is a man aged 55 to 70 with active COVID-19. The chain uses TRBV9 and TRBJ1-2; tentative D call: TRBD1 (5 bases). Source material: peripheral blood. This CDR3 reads CASSRGTSNYGYTF. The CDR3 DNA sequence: TGTGCCAGCAGTAGGGGTACTTCTAACTATGGCTACACCTTC.